The entry below gives a single T cell receptor (beta chain) sequence along with its context. V was clipped by 7 bases and J by 0 bases, with 12 bases between them. Germline V CDR1 and CDR2: LNHDA, SQIVND (reference sequence). The CDR3 sequence is 14 residues long. Repertoires were generated with immunoSEQ multiplex PCR, while TCRdb's copy carries only in-frame clones and drops some. In the table there are about 140,000 clones, more than 70% of which are singletons. The sample is drawn from a study of cytotoxic CD8 clonotypes in ibrutinib-treated CLL. Across the whole study: Complete response was seen in 2 patients and partial in some 24; some 12 progressed and roughly 15 stayed remitted after a median approximately 70 months.

The sample consisted of PBMCs, taken after 36 months of ibrutinib treatment. The chain uses TRBV19 and TRBJ1-1, with D possibly matching TRBD1 (6 bases). This clonotype was sampled from a human donor with chronic lymphocytic leukemia. The CDR3 nucleotides are TGTGCCAGTACCGCCGGGACATTGAACACTGAAGCTTTCTTT. It specifies CASTAGTLNTEAFF.